Included here is one TCR beta chain sequence, with context. The data were obtained in a study of beta chain features in type 1 diabetes. The isolated RNA, all of it, was reverse transcribed, so expressed TCRB transcripts were what got sequenced. Libraries were prepared by immunoSEQ multiplex PCR; TCRdb keeps only in-frame clonotypes and omits some of them. The table has more than 20,000 clones, 60% to 80% seen once. The sequencing sample was made of Tregs from blood. This TCR was sampled from a woman in her thirties or forties in good health.

CDR3 sequence: CASSLGRANTEAFF. The CDR3 region has the DNA TGTGCCAGCAGCTTAGGCAGGGCGAACACTGAAGCTTTCTTT. The rearrangement uses TRBV7-2 and TRBJ1-1, with TRBD1 as a possible D gene (5 bases). V was clipped by 1 base and J by 1 base, with 7 bases between them. CDR3 length: 14 residues. CDR1 is SGHTA, CDR2 FQGNSA, per germline.